This TCR beta chain comes out of a study of T cells in Graves' hyperthyroidism and ophthalmopathy. This clonotype was detected ten times or more. The CDR3 loop spans 13 amino acids. V was clipped by 8 bases and J by 5 bases; unmatched bases: 6. Germline-derived CDR1 and CDR2 are KGHSH and LQKENI. Amplified TCR beta CDR3 regions came from RNA transcripts. During a first-round RT-PCR of the TCR CDR3, the HTBI primer set was used. Each CDR3 protein gets one entry after TCRdb re-called the multiplex PCR reads with MiXCR. The sample carries a few hundred thousand distinct CDR3 sequences, around a sixth recorded once.

The sequencing input was blood. This sequence originates from a man aged 18 to 29 with Graves' ophthalmopathy. This rearrangement joins TRBV18 to TRBJ1-2; 9 bases agree with TRBD1. The CDR3 reads CASSRTGDYGYTF. The CDR3 DNA follows: TGTGCCAGCAGTCGGACAGGGGATTATGGCTACACCTTC.